This TCR beta chain came from a study of T cells in Graves' hyperthyroidism and ophthalmopathy. Amplification of TCR beta CDR3 regions used RNA as the template. HTBI primers were used for first-round RT-PCR of the TCR CDR3. TCRdb ran MiXCR on the multiplex PCR reads and lists one entry per CDR3 protein. The sample gives 400,000 to 600,000 distinct CDR3 sequences, around 20% of which show up once; approximately 26% is in the top ten. Stability of Graves' hyperthyroidism was defined as absent ophthalmopathy progression within 18 months. Patients between 18 and 65 years old had hyperthyroidism, newly diagnosed and lasting under 2 months. Uncontrolled infection, other autoimmune disease, pregnancy or lactation disqualified patients from enrolment. The diagnoses drew upon clinical symptoms, serum thyroxine and TRAb, thyroid ultrasound and orbital computed tomography. CDR1 is MDHEN, CDR2 SYDVKM, per germline. Trimming at V came to 6 bases and at J to 3 bases, leaving 4 bases not matched to a gene. The CDR3 loop spans 15 amino acids.

This clonotype showed up many times. Input material: blood. The source is a man in his late teens or twenties with Graves' hyperthyroidism. The chain is built from TRBV28 and TRBJ2-4, with TRBD1 matching over 11 bases. This CDR3 is CASSRTGGSKNIQYF. DNA of the CDR3: TGTGCCAGCAGCCGGACAGGGGGCAGCAAAAACATTCAGTACTTC. Based on the CDR3 plus reference TRBV28 and TRBJ2-4, the full variable domain is DVKVTQSSRYLVKRTGEKVFLECVQDMDHENMFWYRQDPGLGLRLIYFSYDVKMKEKGDIPEGYSVSREKKERFSLILESASTNQTSMYLCASSRTGGSKNIQYFGAGTRLSVL.